The source of this TCR beta chain is a study of control samples from healthy donors and cancer patients. Profiled with immunoSEQ multiplex PCR; TCRdb holds only in-frame clones, not every one. This sample has some 150,000 clones, with roughly 94% found just once. Trimming removed 5 bases from V and 1 base from J; junction bases left unmatched: 0. This CDR3 comprises 14 residues. Germline V lookup: CDR1 GTSNPN, CDR2 SVGIG (reference sequence). Sample: PBMCs. The J gene is TRBJ2-3, the V gene TRBV30; 13 bases match TRBD2. The clonotype originates from a man aged 55-75 years with colorectal cancer. For the CDR3, the DNA is TGTGCCTGGGGACTAGCGGGGGGCACAGATACGCAGTATTTT. Amino acid sequence: CAWGLAGGTDTQYF.